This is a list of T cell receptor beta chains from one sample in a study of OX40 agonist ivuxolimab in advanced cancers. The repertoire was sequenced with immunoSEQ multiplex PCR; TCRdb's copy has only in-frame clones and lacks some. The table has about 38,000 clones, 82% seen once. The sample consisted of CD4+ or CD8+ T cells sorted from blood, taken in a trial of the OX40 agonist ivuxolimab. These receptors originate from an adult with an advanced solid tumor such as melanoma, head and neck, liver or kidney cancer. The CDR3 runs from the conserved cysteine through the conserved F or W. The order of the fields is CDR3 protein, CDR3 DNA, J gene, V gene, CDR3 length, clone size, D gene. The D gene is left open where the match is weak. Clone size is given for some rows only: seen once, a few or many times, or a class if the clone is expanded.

CDR3: CASSLEGGVSEQYF
DNA: TGTGCCAGCAGCTTGGAGGGGGGAGTAAGCGAGCAGTACTTC
J: TRBJ2-7
V: TRBV5-5
length: 14
size: NA
D: NA

CDR3: CASSTGFYTEAFF
DNA: TGTGCCAGTAGTACGGGGTTTTACACTGAAGCTTTCTTT
J: TRBJ1-1
V: TRBV19
length: 13
size: NA
D: NA

CDR3: CASSLVLAVSGELFF
DNA: TGTGCCAGCAGCTTAGTACTAGCGGTATCCGGGGAGCTGTTTTTT
J: TRBJ2-2
V: TRBV7-8
length: 15
size: NA
D: TRBD2

CDR3: CASSLVEGNEQFF
DNA: TGTGCCAGCAGCTTAGTCGAAGGCAATGAGCAGTTCTTC
J: TRBJ2-1
V: TRBV7-2
length: 13
size: few
D: NA

CDR3: CASSARWLAGVNEQFF
DNA: TGTGCCAGCAGCGCCCGGTGGCTAGCGGGTGTCAATGAGCAGTTCTTC
J: TRBJ2-1
V: TRBV11-3
length: 16
size: NA
D: TRBD2

CDR3: CASSFGDSSNEKLFF
DNA: TGCGCCAGCAGCTTCGGGGACAGCTCAAATGAAAAACTGTTTTTT
J: TRBJ1-4
V: TRBV5-1
length: 15
size: NA
D: TRBD1

CDR3: CAWTGGPTYNEQFF
DNA: TGTGCCTGGACAGGCGGACCCACCTACAATGAGCAGTTCTTC
J: TRBJ2-1
V: TRBV30
length: 14
size: NA
D: NA

CDR3: CASSLVAGRAGYTF
DNA: TGCGCCAGCAGCTTGGTCGCAGGTCGGGCTGGCTACACCTTC
J: TRBJ1-2
V: TRBV5-1
length: 14
size: once
D: NA

CDR3: CASSGQGNSPLHF
DNA: TGTGCCAGCAGCGGACAGGGAAACTCACCCCTCCACTTT
J: TRBJ1-6
V: TRBV6-5
length: 13
size: few
D: TRBD1

CDR3: CTLRSETNTGELFF
DNA: TGCACCTTACGCTCAGAAACGAACACCGGGGAGCTGTTTTTT
J: TRBJ2-2
V: TRBV30
length: 14
size: NA
D: NA

CDR3: CSIRRMNTEAFF
DNA: TGCAGCATCCGACGGATGAACACTGAAGCTTTCTTT
J: TRBJ1-1
V: TRBV29-1
length: 12
size: few
D: NA

CDR3: CASSGKLRPADEQFF
DNA: TGTGCCAGCAGCGGTAAACTTAGGCCAGCGGATGAGCAGTTCTTC
J: TRBJ2-1
V: TRBV9
length: 15
size: NA
D: NA

CDR3: CASKQGAGTEAFF
DNA: TGCGCCAGCAAACAGGGGGCAGGAACTGAAGCTTTCTTT
J: TRBJ1-1
V: TRBV10-2
length: 13
size: few
D: TRBD1

CDR3: CASSQDPTGGAHNEQFF
DNA: TGCGCCAGCAGCCAAGATCCGACAGGGGGCGCACACAATGAGCAGTTCTTC
J: TRBJ2-1
V: TRBV4-3
length: 17
size: NA
D: TRBD1

CDR3: CASSVVQGGVETQYF
DNA: TGTGCCAGCAGCGTAGTGCAGGGTGGGGTGGAGACCCAGTACTTC
J: TRBJ2-5
V: TRBV9
length: 15
size: NA
D: NA

CDR3: CASSARTREDTQYF
DNA: TGTGCCAGCAGCGCGAGGACTAGAGAGGATACGCAGTATTTT
J: TRBJ2-3
V: TRBV9
length: 14
size: NA
D: TRBD2

CDR3: CASSQMAGLGEQYF
DNA: TGCGCCAGCAGCCAAATGGCGGGACTGGGCGAGCAGTACTTC
J: TRBJ2-7
V: TRBV4-1
length: 14
size: NA
D: NA

CDR3: CASSPRQGSTEAFF
DNA: TGTGCCAGCAGCCCCAGACAGGGGAGCACTGAAGCTTTCTTT
J: TRBJ1-1
V: TRBV2
length: 14
size: NA
D: TRBD1

CDR3: CASSPRTSGSYEQYF
DNA: TGTGCCAGCAGCCCACGGACTAGCGGGAGTTACGAGCAGTACTTC
J: TRBJ2-7
V: TRBV6-5
length: 15
size: NA
D: TRBD2

CDR3: CASSRDNTEAFF
DNA: TGTGCCAGCAGCCGCGATAACACTGAAGCTTTCTTT
J: TRBJ1-1
V: TRBV5-4
length: 12
size: NA
D: NA

CDR3: CASRLAGGNEQYF
DNA: TGTGCCAGCAGGTTAGCGGGAGGGAACGAGCAGTACTTC
J: TRBJ2-7
V: TRBV6-1
length: 13
size: NA
D: TRBD2

CDR3: CASSPTPSGPQHF
DNA: TGTGCCAGCAGCCCAACCCCTTCGGGTCCCCAGCATTTT
J: TRBJ1-5
V: TRBV5-4
length: 13
size: NA
D: NA

CDR3: CASSLLLTPGGTEAFF
DNA: TGCGCCAGCAGCTTGTTGCTTACGCCCGGGGGCACTGAAGCTTTCTTT
J: TRBJ1-1
V: TRBV5-1
length: 16
size: once
D: NA

CDR3: CASSIGPGPYEQYF
DNA: TGTGCCAGCTCAATAGGACCAGGCCCCTACGAGCAGTACTTC
J: TRBJ2-7
V: TRBV18
length: 14
size: few
D: NA

CDR3: CASSLERGSSPLHF
DNA: TGCGCCAGCAGCTTGGAGAGGGGTTCTTCACCCCTCCACTTT
J: TRBJ1-6
V: TRBV5-1
length: 14
size: NA
D: NA

CDR3: CASSKSFGGQGVWQPQHF
DNA: TGTGCCAGCAGCAAAAGTTTTGGGGGGCAGGGGGTATGGCAGCCCCAGCATTTT
J: TRBJ1-5
V: TRBV21-1
length: 18
size: NA
D: NA

CDR3: CATVEGGFGSPLHF
DNA: TGTGCCACCGTCGAGGGGGGTTTTGGTTCACCCCTCCACTTT
J: TRBJ1-6
V: TRBV7-2
length: 14
size: NA
D: NA

CDR3: CASSIGGGDTEAFF
DNA: TGTGCCAGTAGTATTGGGGGAGGAGACACTGAAGCTTTCTTT
J: TRBJ1-1
V: TRBV19
length: 14
size: NA
D: NA

CDR3: CASSYGETTYEQYF
DNA: TGTGCCAGCAGTTACGGGGAGACCACCTACGAGCAGTACTTC
J: TRBJ2-7
V: TRBV6-5
length: 14
size: once
D: NA

CDR3: CASSFDRVNEQYF
DNA: TGTGCCAGCAGTTTCGACAGGGTCAACGAGCAGTACTTC
J: TRBJ2-7
V: TRBV5-4
length: 13
size: NA
D: TRBD1

CDR3: CASSLYRVRNTEAFF
DNA: TGTGCCAGCAGCCTCTACAGGGTGAGGAACACTGAAGCTTTCTTT
J: TRBJ1-1
V: TRBV5-6
length: 15
size: few
D: NA

CDR3: CASSPLANTAYNEQFF
DNA: TGTGCCAGCAGCCCTTTAGCGAATACGGCCTACAATGAGCAGTTCTTC
J: TRBJ2-1
V: TRBV5-6
length: 16
size: NA
D: NA

CDR3: CTSTGTSSDTGELFF
DNA: TGTACCAGCACTGGGACTAGCAGTGACACCGGGGAGCTGTTTTTT
J: TRBJ2-2
V: TRBV2
length: 15
size: NA
D: TRBD2

CDR3: CASSLSTGSYEQYF
DNA: TGCGCCAGCAGCCTTTCGACAGGGTCTTACGAGCAGTACTTC
J: TRBJ2-7
V: TRBV5-1
length: 14
size: NA
D: TRBD1

CDR3: CASSQVGGRGTEAFF
DNA: TGTGCCAGCAGCCAAGTGGGGGGCCGTGGCACTGAAGCTTTCTTT
J: TRBJ1-1
V: TRBV14
length: 15
size: NA
D: NA

CDR3: CASSESNQPQHF
DNA: TGTGCCAGTAGTGAGAGCAATCAGCCCCAGCATTTT
J: TRBJ1-5
V: TRBV19
length: 12
size: NA
D: NA

CDR3: CASSQDTRDTEQFF
DNA: TGCGCCAGCAGCCAAGATACTCGGGACACTGAGCAGTTCTTC
J: TRBJ2-1
V: TRBV4-3
length: 14
size: NA
D: NA

CDR3: CASSHSGDRETQYF
DNA: TGCGCCAGCAGTCATTCGGGGGACAGAGAGACCCAGTACTTC
J: TRBJ2-5
V: TRBV23-1
length: 14
size: once
D: NA

CDR3: CASSLLGLAGGGEQFF
DNA: TGTGCCAGCAGCTTGCTGGGACTAGCGGGAGGAGGTGAGCAGTTCTTC
J: TRBJ2-1
V: TRBV5-6
length: 16
size: NA
D: TRBD2

CDR3: CASQLGTNPSDTQYF
DNA: TGCGCCAGCCAACTAGGGACGAACCCATCAGATACGCAGTATTTT
J: TRBJ2-3
V: TRBV5-1
length: 15
size: NA
D: NA

CDR3: CASSADRGTGGYTF
DNA: TGTGCCAGCAGTGCGGACAGGGGAACGGGTGGCTACACCTTC
J: TRBJ1-2
V: TRBV25-1
length: 14
size: NA
D: TRBD1

CDR3: CASSSQGMNTEAFF
DNA: TGTGCCAGCAGTTCACAGGGTATGAACACTGAAGCTTTCTTT
J: TRBJ1-1
V: TRBV6-5
length: 14
size: NA
D: NA

CDR3: CASSYGRQGGDTQYF
DNA: TGTGCCAGCAGTTACGGGCGGCAGGGGGGGGATACGCAGTATTTT
J: TRBJ2-3
V: TRBV6-5
length: 15
size: few
D: NA

CDR3: CASSYADLWEETQYF
DNA: TGTGCCAGCAGTTACGCAGATCTGTGGGAGGAGACCCAGTACTTC
J: TRBJ2-5
V: TRBV6-5
length: 15
size: NA
D: NA

CDR3: CASSPGLEGNEQFF
DNA: TGTGCCAGCAGCCCTGGACTAGAAGGTAATGAGCAGTTCTTC
J: TRBJ2-1
V: TRBV11-3
length: 14
size: NA
D: TRBD2

CDR3: CASSDLDLGVETQYF
DNA: TGTGCCAGCAGCGACCTAGACCTGGGTGTAGAGACCCAGTACTTC
J: TRBJ2-5
V: TRBV9
length: 15
size: NA
D: NA